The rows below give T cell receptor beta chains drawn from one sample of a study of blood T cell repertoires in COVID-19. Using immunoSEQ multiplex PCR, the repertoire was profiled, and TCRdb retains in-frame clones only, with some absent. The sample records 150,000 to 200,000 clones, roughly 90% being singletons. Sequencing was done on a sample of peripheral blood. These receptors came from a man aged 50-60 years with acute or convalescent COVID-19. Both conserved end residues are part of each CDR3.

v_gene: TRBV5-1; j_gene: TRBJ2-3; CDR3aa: CASGTVSTDTQYF
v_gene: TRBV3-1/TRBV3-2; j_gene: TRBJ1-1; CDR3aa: CASSNRGGRNTEAFF
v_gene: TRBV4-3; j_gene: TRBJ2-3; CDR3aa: CASSHLLAGETDTQYF
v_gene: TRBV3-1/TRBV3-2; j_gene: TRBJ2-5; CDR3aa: CASSQEQGPRETQYF
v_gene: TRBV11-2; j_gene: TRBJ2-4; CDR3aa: CASRSWGGEIAKNIQYF
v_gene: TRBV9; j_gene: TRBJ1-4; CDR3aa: CASSVRGGGGEKLFF
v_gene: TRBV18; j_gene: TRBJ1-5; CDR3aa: CASSPGEERGGQPQHF
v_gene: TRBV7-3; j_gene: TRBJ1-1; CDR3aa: CASSLGAGGEAFF
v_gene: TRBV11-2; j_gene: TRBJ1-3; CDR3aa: CASSSSNTIYF
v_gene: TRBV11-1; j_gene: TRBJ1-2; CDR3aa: CASSLDTYGYTF
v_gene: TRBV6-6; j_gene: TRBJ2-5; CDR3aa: CASSYTGTGRETQYF
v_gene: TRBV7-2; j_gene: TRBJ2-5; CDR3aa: CASSVGGRGVTQYF
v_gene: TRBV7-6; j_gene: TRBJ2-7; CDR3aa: CASSPRDSSYEQYF
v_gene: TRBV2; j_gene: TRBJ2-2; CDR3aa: CASNLASGANTGELFF
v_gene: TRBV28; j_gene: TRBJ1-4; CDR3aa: CASSLVGTGGLANEKLFF
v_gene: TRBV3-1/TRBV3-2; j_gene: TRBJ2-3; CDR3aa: CASSQTKGLVGTDTQYF
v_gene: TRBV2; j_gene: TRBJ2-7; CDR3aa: CASSSGSSYEQYF
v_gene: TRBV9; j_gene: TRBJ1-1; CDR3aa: CASSVGRNTEAFF
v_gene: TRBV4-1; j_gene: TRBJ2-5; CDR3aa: CASSQGLGAIQETQYF
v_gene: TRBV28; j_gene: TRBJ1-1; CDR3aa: CASSFRAGVTEAFF
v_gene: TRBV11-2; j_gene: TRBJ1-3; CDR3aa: CASSFRGRNTIYF
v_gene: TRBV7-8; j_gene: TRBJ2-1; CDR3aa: CASSLAGTGGVNEQFF
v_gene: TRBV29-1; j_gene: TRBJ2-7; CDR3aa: CSVSSGLRRSYEQYF
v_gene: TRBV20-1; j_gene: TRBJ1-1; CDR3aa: CRARGLRAFF
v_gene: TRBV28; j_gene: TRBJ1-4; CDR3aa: CASRGGTSGKLFF